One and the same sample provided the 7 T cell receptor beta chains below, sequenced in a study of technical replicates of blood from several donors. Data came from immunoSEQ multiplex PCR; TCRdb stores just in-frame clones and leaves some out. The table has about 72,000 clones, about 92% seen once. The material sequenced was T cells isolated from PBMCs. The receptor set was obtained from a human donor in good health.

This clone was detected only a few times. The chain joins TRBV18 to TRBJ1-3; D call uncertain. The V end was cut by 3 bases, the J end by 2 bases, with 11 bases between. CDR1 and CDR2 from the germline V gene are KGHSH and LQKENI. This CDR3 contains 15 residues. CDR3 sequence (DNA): TGTGCCAGCTCACCGCCGTCGGGTCCTGGAAACACCATATATTTT. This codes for CASSPPSGPGNTIYF.

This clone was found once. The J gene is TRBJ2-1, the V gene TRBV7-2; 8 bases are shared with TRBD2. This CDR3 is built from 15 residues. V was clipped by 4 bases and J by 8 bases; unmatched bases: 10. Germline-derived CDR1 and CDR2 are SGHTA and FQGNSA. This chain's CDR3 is CASSSPGLVFDEQFF. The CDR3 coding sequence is TGTGCCAGCAGCTCTCCGGGACTAGTGTTCGATGAGCAGTTCTTC.

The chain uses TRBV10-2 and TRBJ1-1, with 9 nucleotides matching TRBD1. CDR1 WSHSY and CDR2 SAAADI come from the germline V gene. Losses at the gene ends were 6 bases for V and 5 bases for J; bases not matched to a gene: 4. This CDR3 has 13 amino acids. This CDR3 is CASRRTGETEAFF. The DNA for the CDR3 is TGCGCCAGCAGACGGACAGGGGAGACTGAAGCTTTCTTT.

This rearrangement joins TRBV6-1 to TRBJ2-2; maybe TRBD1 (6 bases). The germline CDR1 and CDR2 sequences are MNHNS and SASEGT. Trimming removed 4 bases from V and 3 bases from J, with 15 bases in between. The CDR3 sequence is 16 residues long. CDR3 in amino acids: CASSGGHTLDTGELFF. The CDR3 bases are TGTGCCAGCAGTGGGGGACATACTTTAGACACCGGGGAGCTGTTTTTT.

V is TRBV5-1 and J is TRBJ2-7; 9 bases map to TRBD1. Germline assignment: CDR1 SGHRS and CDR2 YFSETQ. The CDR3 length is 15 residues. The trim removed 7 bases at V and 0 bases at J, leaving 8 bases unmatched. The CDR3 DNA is TGCGCCAGCGGAATGGGGACAGGGTTCTCCTACGAGCAGTACTTC. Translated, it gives CASGMGTGFSYEQYF.

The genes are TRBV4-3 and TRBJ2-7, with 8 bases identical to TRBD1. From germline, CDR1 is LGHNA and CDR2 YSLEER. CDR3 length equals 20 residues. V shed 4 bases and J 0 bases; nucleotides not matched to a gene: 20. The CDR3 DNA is TGCGCCAGCAGCCCCTCAGTCCTTATACAGGGGGATAGGAGCTCCTACGAGCAGTACTTC. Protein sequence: CASSPSVLIQGDRSSYEQYF.

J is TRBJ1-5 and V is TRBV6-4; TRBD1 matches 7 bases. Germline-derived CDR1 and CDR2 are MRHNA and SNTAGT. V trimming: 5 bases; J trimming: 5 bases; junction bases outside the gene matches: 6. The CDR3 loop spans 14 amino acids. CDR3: CASSPTGLDQPQHF. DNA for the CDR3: TGTGCCAGCAGTCCGACAGGGCTGGATCAGCCCCAGCATTTT.